Each of the 9 T cell receptor beta chains below was sequenced from the same sample in a study of identical twins. TCRdb processed the 5' RACE reads anew with MiXCR; each CDR3 protein has one entry. This table has 750,000 to 950,000 distinct CDR3 sequences, about 12% appearing once. These data were also filed under a second study, of yellow fever vaccine responses in identical twins.

The sequenced sample was PBMCs. Every receptor here comes from a woman aged 18-30 years in good health.

The chain is built from TRBV2 and TRBJ2-2; 12 bases fit TRBD2. Germline V gene lookup returns CDR1 SNHLY and CDR2 FYNNEI. CDR3 length: 18 amino acids. V lost 3 bases and J lost 4; bases outside the gene matches: 9. The CDR3 loop is CASSEASGRAMGTGELFF. The CDR3, as DNA: TGTGCCAGCAGTGAGGCTAGCGGGAGGGCCATGGGCACCGGGGAGCTGTTTTTT. Filled out from reference TRBV2 and TRBJ2-2, the complete variable domain reads EPEVTQTPSHQVTQMGQEVILRCVPISNHLYFYWYRQILGQKVEFLVSFYNNEISEKSEIFDDQFSVERPDGSNFTLKIRSTKLEDSAMYFCASSEASGRAMGTGELFFGEGSRLTVL.

This clonotype has more than one count but fewer than ten. The rearrangement links TRBV6-5 to TRBJ2-3; D gene ambiguous. The CDR3 extends over 12 amino acids. Germline V gene lookup returns CDR1 MNHEY and CDR2 SVGAGI. V was trimmed by 6 bases and J by 4 bases, leaving 8 bases between them. The CDR3 loop reads CASRSSADTQYF. The CDR3 DNA sequence: TGTGCCAGCAGGTCTAGTGCAGATACGCAGTATTTT.

This rearrangement joins TRBV4-2 to TRBJ2-1; 7 bases agree with TRBD2. The trim removed 6 bases at V and 4 bases at J, leaving 15 bases unmatched. The CDR3 covers 17 residues. Germline CDR1 reads LGHNA; CDR2 reads YNFKEQ. In DNA form, the CDR3 reads TGTGCCAGCAGACACGAGGGGATCGCGGGAGCGTACAATGAGCAGTTCTTC. It codes for CASRHEGIAGAYNEQFF.

This clonotype appeared a few times. J is TRBJ1-1 and V is TRBV7-6, with D tentatively TRBD1 (6 bases). V dropped 5 bases and J dropped 8 bases, with 24 bases sitting between them. The CDR3 sequence is 16 residues long. Germline values: CDR1 SGHVS, CDR2 FNYEAQ. The CDR3 region is CASSARTPPGGTEAFF. The CDR3 DNA reads TGTGCCAGCAGCGCGCGAACACCCCCGGGAGGGACAGAAGCTTTCTTT.

This clonotype showed up just a few times. The J gene is TRBJ2-5, the V gene TRBV27; 11 bases fit TRBD2. Germline trimming cut 5 bases from V and 4 bases from J; bases unmatched to any gene: 6. Per germline, CDR1 MNHEY and CDR2 SMNVEV (reference sequence). CDR3 size: 15 residues. The CDR3 here is CASSTSGGLLETQYF. CDR3 in DNA: TGTGCCAGCAGTACTAGCGGGGGTCTGTTAGAGACCCAGTACTTC.

This clonotype was seen only a few times. V gene TRBV6-1 combines with J gene TRBJ2-6; TRBD2 might be the D (5 bases). Trimming took off 7 bases at V and 0 bases at J, with 19 bases between the two ends. Germline CDR1 and CDR2: MNHNS and SASEGT. The CDR3 spans 18 residues. The CDR3 protein is CASKKRLEDFSGANVLTF. The CDR3 DNA follows: TGTGCCAGCAAGAAGCGGCTAGAGGATTTCTCTGGGGCCAACGTCCTGACTTTC.

This clonotype was counted only a few times. The rearrangement links TRBV7-3 to TRBJ1-5; TRBD1 matches at 9 bases. Germline values: CDR1 SGHTA, CDR2 FQGTGA. The CDR3 extends over 13 amino acids. Unmatched junction bases numbered 7, after V lost 5 bases and J lost 11 bases. The CDR3 reads CASSPDRGESQHF. In DNA, the CDR3 is TGTGCCAGCAGCCCGGACAGGGGTGAGTCCCAGCATTTT.

This chain links TRBV12-3 or TRBV12-4 with TRBJ2-1; 9 bases align to TRBD2. The V segment lost 3 bases and the J segment 2 bases; nucleotides outside the gene matches: 5. This CDR3 is built from 16 residues. The CDR3 loop is CASSFRGGGAYNEQFF. CDR3 sequence (DNA): TGTGCCAGCAGTTTCAGGGGCGGGGGGGCCTACAATGAGCAGTTCTTC.

A word on this clonotype: This may be a read error, as it is one base from a much larger clone. This chain connects TRBV7-9 to TRBJ2-5, with D hard to call. The CDR3 runs 14 residues. V lost 1 base and J 4 bases, leaving 10 bases between the germline ends. The V gene's germline CDR1 is SEHNR and CDR2 FQNEAQ (reference sequence). The CDR3 protein is CASSLVKPRETQYF. For the CDR3, the DNA is TGTGCCAGCAGCTTAGTTAAGCCTCGAGAGACCCAGTACTTC.